The subject of this entry is one T cell receptor beta chain. Its antigen remains unidentified. The junction shows a germline mismatch at one end, possibly a read error. This entry is derived from a study of blood T cells in healthy people across ages (dated by TCRdb to between 2015 and 2016). Study-wide context: In model experiments, template switching captured roughly one uniquely barcoded TCR beta cDNA molecule for every two T cells. Donors of different ages were randomly distributed across sequencing lanes to avoid experimental bias. Age-related changes in TCR beta repertoire diversity were measured in the study by deep sequencing normalized with unique cDNA molecular identifiers. Donors were grouped into four age groups: young (average 16 years), middle-aged (around 39), aged (around 66) and long-lived (about 89). The study analyzed two additional independent replicas of 1 million unique cDNA reads from the same blood draw for two donors, one aged 18 to 29 and one aged 80 or older. Paper-wide results and their limitations: The long-lived group showed more naive CD4+ T cells, fewer expanded clones and increased TCR diversity than the aged group, suggesting age selection. Bulk unsorted PBMC profiling prevented conclusive comparison of naive and antigen-experienced compartments. The CMV infection status of donors was not known, potentially confounding age-related changes in expanded clonotypes. Estimates of total diversity from one million sequenced T cells were regarded as lower bounds and underestimates. The percentage of naive T cells measured by flow cytometry correlated strongly with observed TCR beta diversity. Observed TCR beta diversity per million T cells fell roughly linearly with age, and a significant reduction was already apparent by age roughly 40.

The CDR3 spans 15 residues, from the cysteine through the phenylalanine. CDR3 DNA is the only sequence kept; it has 45 bases, read in frame from the first base. Reading the germline V gene gives CDR1 SGHVS and CDR2 FQNEAQ. To prepare the library, 5' RACE was applied. Sequencer: Illumina HiSeq 2500. A second PCR of roughly 6 to 12 cycles was performed with a sample-barcoded 5' primer and a J-beta primer mix. Each TCR beta cDNA molecule received a unique molecular identifier from a template-switch 5' adaptor carrying 12 random nucleotides. Each sample yielded at least 3 million CDR3-containing paired-end reads. First-strand cDNA was synthesized from all RNA with the Mint cDNA synthesis kit, primed by a TRBC-specific oligonucleotide. All cDNA was treated with uracil-DNA glycosylase and then went through a first 18-cycle PCR with the universal primers M1SS and BC2_uni_R. Processing in the source paper ran as follows. For normalization, 1 million high-quality reads were randomly selected from each sample, with every read carrying a distinct molecular identifier. Instead of being binned into consensus sequences, reads that shared molecular identifiers were thrown out. MiTCR, set to a Q25 quality threshold and the strictest error-elimination algorithm, was used for CDR3 identification, clonotype clustering and error correction. A nonparametric unseen species model with Euler transformation was used to estimate lower-bound total TCR beta diversity. Using fastp trimming at Q25 and MiXCR clonotype assembly, TCRdb reanalyzed the public sequencing data and kept in-frame beta chains. Identical CDR3 proteins give one entry, which carries the most common genes and DNA. In this record, the V and J calls reflect TCRdb's handling and not the investigators' own analysis. The sample includes under 1 million distinct CDR3 sequences, with about 42% observed a single time. Roughly 18% of the sample lies in the top ten.

The donors were a few dozen Caucasian individuals from Russia, aged roughly 6 to 100 years, who were systemically healthy. Roughly 9 milliliters of peripheral blood were drawn from each donor into EDTA-treated Vacutainer tubes. Ficoll-Paque density-gradient centrifugation was used to isolate PBMCs, with at least 7 million per sample. Trizol reagent was used to extract total RNA from PBMCs, with at least 6 micrograms per sample. For every donor, flow cytometry on a PBMC aliquot measured the percentage of naive CD45RAhigh/CD27high T cells. The TCR was taken from a man in his sixties in good health. The V and J segments used are TRBV7-8 and TRBJ1-6; TRBD1 is a weak D gene call, 6 bases matching. Sequenced material: blood. CDR3 reads: CASSLSRGENSPPHF. The DNA sequence follows: TGTGCCAGCAGCTTAAGCAGGGGAGAAAATTCACCCCCCCACTTT.